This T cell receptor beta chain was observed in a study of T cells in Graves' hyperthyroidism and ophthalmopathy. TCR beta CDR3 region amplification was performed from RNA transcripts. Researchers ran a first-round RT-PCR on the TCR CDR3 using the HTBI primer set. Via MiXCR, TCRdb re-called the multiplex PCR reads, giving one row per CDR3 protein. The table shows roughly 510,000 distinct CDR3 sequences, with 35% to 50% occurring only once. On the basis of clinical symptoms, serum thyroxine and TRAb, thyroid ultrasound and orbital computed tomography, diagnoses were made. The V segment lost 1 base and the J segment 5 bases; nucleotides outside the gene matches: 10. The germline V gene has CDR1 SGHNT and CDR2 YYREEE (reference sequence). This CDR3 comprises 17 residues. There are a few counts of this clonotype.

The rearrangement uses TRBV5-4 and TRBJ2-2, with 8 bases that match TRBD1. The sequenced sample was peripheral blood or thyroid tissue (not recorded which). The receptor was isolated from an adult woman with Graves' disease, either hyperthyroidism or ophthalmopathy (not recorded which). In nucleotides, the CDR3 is TGTGCCAGCAGCTTGTCCCTTCAGGGGGCGCGGACCGGGGAGCTGTTTTTT. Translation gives CASSLSLQGARTGELFF.